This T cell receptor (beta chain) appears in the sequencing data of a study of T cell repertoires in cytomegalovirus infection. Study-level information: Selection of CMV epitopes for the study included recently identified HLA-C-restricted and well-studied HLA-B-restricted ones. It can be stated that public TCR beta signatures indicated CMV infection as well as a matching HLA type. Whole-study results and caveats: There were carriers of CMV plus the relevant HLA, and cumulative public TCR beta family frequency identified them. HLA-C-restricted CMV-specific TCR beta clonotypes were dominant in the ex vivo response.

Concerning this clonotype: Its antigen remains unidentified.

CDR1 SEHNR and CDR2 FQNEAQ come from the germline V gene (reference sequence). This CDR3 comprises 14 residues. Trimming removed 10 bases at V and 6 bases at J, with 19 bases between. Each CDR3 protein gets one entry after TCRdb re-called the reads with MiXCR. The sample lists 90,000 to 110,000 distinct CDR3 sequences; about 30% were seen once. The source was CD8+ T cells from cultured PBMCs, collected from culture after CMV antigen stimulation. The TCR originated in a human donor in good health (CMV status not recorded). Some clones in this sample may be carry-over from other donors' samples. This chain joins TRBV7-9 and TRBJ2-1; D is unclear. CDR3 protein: CAIPHWARLNEQFF. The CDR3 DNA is TGTGCCATCCCCCACTGGGCCCGTCTCAATGAGCAGTTCTTC.